A selection of T cell receptor beta chains follows, all from one sample in a study of blood T cell repertoires in COVID-19. The data were produced by immunoSEQ multiplex PCR, yet TCRdb's version contains in-frame clones alone and is incomplete. The sample has approximately 110,000 clones, about 87% seen once. The sequenced sample was peripheral blood. The source of these receptors is a woman in her 50s with acute or convalescent COVID-19. The CDR3 runs from the conserved cysteine through the conserved F or W. A D gene is named only where the DNA matches it firmly. Where a row states a size, it is once, few, many or the class of an expanded clone; other rows omit it.

NA	TRBV6-5	TRBJ1-2	NA	TGTGCCAGCAGAGGGACACTTAACTATGGCTACACCTTC	CASRGTLNYGYTF
NA	TRBV15	TRBJ1-2	NA	TGTGCCACCAGCAGAGCTACAGAGGGCTATGGCTACACCTTC	CATSRATEGYGYTF
NA	TRBV4-3	TRBJ2-1	NA	TGCGCCAGCAGCCAAGAGAGCTCCTACAATGAGCAGTTCTTC	CASSQESSYNEQFF
NA	TRBV2	TRBJ1-1	NA	TGTGCCGAGGGAGGGACTGAAGCTTTCTTT	CAEGGTEAFF
NA	TRBV3-1/TRBV3-2	TRBJ1-1	NA	TGTGCCAGCAGCCAACTTACAGGGAAGCACGCTTTCTTT	CASSQLTGKHAFF
NA	TRBV7-9	TRBJ2-2	NA	TGTGCCAGCAGCTTACCTAGCCCGGAGGGGAGGACCGGGGAGCTGTTTTTT	CASSLPSPEGRTGELFF
TRBD1	TRBV19	TRBJ1-2	NA	TGTGCCACCCGGGGACAGGGTTCGAATGGCTACACCTTC	CATRGQGSNGYTF
NA	TRBV30	TRBJ1-1	NA	TGTGCCTGGAGAGACTCAGGGCCGGCTTTCTTT	CAWRDSGPAFF
TRBD1	TRBV7-2	TRBJ1-1	NA	TGTGCCAGCAGCTTAGGCCGGGACAGGGGCCCTATGAACACTGAAGCTTTCTTT	CASSLGRDRGPMNTEAFF
TRBD1	TRBV7-8	TRBJ1-1	NA	TGTGCCAGCAGCTCGAGGACAGGGGGTTTTACTGAAGCTTTCTTT	CASSSRTGGFTEAFF
TRBD1	TRBV30	TRBJ1-6	NA	TGTGCCTGGATGAGGGACAGCGGTTCACCCCTCCACTTT	CAWMRDSGSPLHF
TRBD1	TRBV4-1	TRBJ1-5	NA	TGCGCCAGCAGCCCCTTAGGGGGCCCAGGGCAGCCCCAGCATTTT	CASSPLGGPGQPQHF
NA	TRBV20-1	TRBJ2-1	NA	TGCAGTGCTAGAAGCGGCAATGAGCAGTTCTTC	CSARSGNEQFF
NA	TRBV5-1	TRBJ1-2	NA	TGCGCCAGCAGCTTGGTAGGGAGTCCTGGCTACACCTTC	CASSLVGSPGYTF
TRBD1	TRBV7-2	TRBJ2-1	NA	TGTGCCAGCAGCCTTATCGGCCGGGACAGGAACAATGAGCAGTTCTTC	CASSLIGRDRNNEQFF
TRBD1	TRBV6-2/TRBV6-3	TRBJ1-1	NA	TGTGCCAGCAGTTACGAACAGGGGGTTGGGGACACTGAAGCTTTCTTT	CASSYEQGVGDTEAFF
NA	TRBV28	TRBJ2-5	NA	TGTGCCAGCAGTCGGGGGTACATGGAGACCCAGTACTTC	CASSRGYMETQYF
NA	TRBV28	TRBJ1-1	NA	TGTGCCACCGGGAGGCCGCGGACGAACACTGAAGCTTTCTTT	CATGRPRTNTEAFF
NA	TRBV2	TRBJ2-3	NA	TGTGCCAGCAGTTTCGTGAGCACAGATACGCAGTATTTT	CASSFVSTDTQYF
NA	TRBV28	TRBJ1-2	NA	TGTGCCAGCAAAAAGTCGACAGGCCTGCGGGGCTACACCTTC	CASKKSTGLRGYTF
TRBD1	TRBV18	TRBJ2-3	NA	TGTGCCAGCTCACCGACAGGGTTCACAGATACGCAGTATTTT	CASSPTGFTDTQYF
NA	TRBV2	TRBJ1-2	NA	TGTGCCAGCAGTGAAGCGCTTCTGACCCTAGCCTATGGCTACACCTTC	CASSEALLTLAYGYTF
NA	TRBV11-2	TRBJ1-6	once	TGTGCCAGCAGCTTGGGGGGAGCTTATAATTCACCCCTCCACTTT	CASSLGGAYNSPLHF
NA	TRBV24-1	TRBJ1-2	NA	TGTGCCACCAGTGATCCCAGGATGGGCGGCTACACCTTC	CATSDPRMGGYTF
NA	TRBV12-3/TRBV12-4	TRBJ1-2	NA	TGTGCCAGCAGTTTCGAGGACTTCGGCTACACCTTC	CASSFEDFGYTF
NA	TRBV30	TRBJ1-1	NA	TGTGCCTGGAGTCTTCCAAGTTACGCGGGAGCTTTCTTT	CAWSLPSYAGAFF
NA	TRBV19	TRBJ1-5	NA	TGTGCCAGTCTTAAGGGGATGGGTCAGCCCCAGCATTTT	CASLKGMGQPQHF
NA	TRBV27	TRBJ2-7	NA	TGTGCCAGCAGTTTAGAAATACGGGGAGGCGAGCAGTACTTC	CASSLEIRGGEQYF
NA	TRBV5-6	TRBJ2-1	few	TGTGCCAGCAGCTTGCCGGATGAGCAGTTCTTC	CASSLPDEQFF
NA	TRBV4-1	TRBJ1-1	NA	TGCGCCAGCAGCCAGCACCCGGGGAACACTGAAGCTTTCTTT	CASSQHPGNTEAFF
TRBD2	TRBV6-6	TRBJ2-5	NA	TGTGCCAGCAGTTACTCTGCGGGAGGCCGTCAAGAGACCCAGTACTTC	CASSYSAGGRQETQYF
NA	TRBV7-9	TRBJ1-1	NA	TGTGCCAGCAGCTTACTGGGGGGACTATCGGACACTGAAGCTTTCTTT	CASSLLGGLSDTEAFF
NA	TRBV19	TRBJ1-2	few	TGTGCCAGTTCTGAGGGCCCGCGGGATGGCTACACCTTC	CASSEGPRDGYTF
NA	TRBV14	TRBJ1-2	few	TGTGCCAGCAGCCAAGATAGCGCTTTCTATGGCTACACCTTC	CASSQDSAFYGYTF
TRBD1	TRBV6-6	TRBJ2-7	NA	TGTGCCAGCAGTTACTCGGGACAGGGACCCTCCGAGCAGTACTTC	CASSYSGQGPSEQYF
TRBD1	TRBV6-5	TRBJ1-3	NA	TGTGCCAGCAAGACGATTGGACAGGCGCGGAACACCATATATTTT	CASKTIGQARNTIYF
TRBD1	TRBV13	TRBJ1-4	NA	TGTGCCAGCAGCTTAGAGGCAGGGGGAAAAGGGGGTGAAAAACTGTTTTTT	CASSLEAGGKGGEKLFF
TRBD2	TRBV7-9	TRBJ2-5	NA	TGTGCCAGCAGCGTAAGCGCGGGAGGAGAGACCCAGTACTTC	CASSVSAGGETQYF
NA	TRBV4-1	TRBJ2-2	NA	TGCGCCAGCAGCCTCAGAGCGGGCCAAGACACCGGGGAGCTGTTTTTT	CASSLRAGQDTGELFF
TRBD1	TRBV19	TRBJ2-5	NA	TGTGCCAGTAGTATAGAAGGGGGCCGCGGGGAGACCCAGTACTTC	CASSIEGGRGETQYF
TRBD1	TRBV11-2	TRBJ2-2	NA	TGTGCCAGCACCTCCGGGAAGGGGGCGAGTCGGATCACCGGGGAGCTGTTTTTT	CASTSGKGASRITGELFF
TRBD1	TRBV7-2	TRBJ1-2	NA	TGTGCCAGCAGCTTAAAAGGGGGCTCGAATGGCTACACCTTC	CASSLKGGSNGYTF
TRBD1	TRBV12-5	TRBJ1-6	NA	TGTGCTAGTGGTTCAAGTCCCGGGACAGGGAATAATTCACCCCTCCACTTT	CASGSSPGTGNNSPLHF
TRBD2	TRBV19	TRBJ2-5	once	TGTGCCAGTAGTAAAAAGCGGGAGAGGGGGGAGACCCAGTACTTC	CASSKKRERGETQYF
NA	TRBV28	TRBJ2-2	once	TGTGCCAGCAGTCAGGGGAGCACCGGGGAGCTGTTTTTT	CASSQGSTGELFF
NA	TRBV5-1	TRBJ1-2	NA	TGCGCCAGCAGCTTGGGGGCAGGGGTTAACTATGGCTACACCTTC	CASSLGAGVNYGYTF
NA	TRBV9	TRBJ1-1	NA	TGTGCCAGCCGGGTGAGGGCTTTCTTT	CASRVRAFF
NA	TRBV18	TRBJ1-1	NA	TGTGCCAGCTCACGGTTTAGCGAGAACACTGAAGCTTTCTTT	CASSRFSENTEAFF
TRBD1	TRBV10-3	TRBJ2-5	NA	TGTGCCTCCTCGGGACAGGGGGGAGGAGAGACCCAGTACTTC	CASSGQGGGETQYF
NA	TRBV13	TRBJ2-2	NA	TGTGCCAGCAGCTTAGCGGGAGATGCTACCGGGGAGCTGTTTTTT	CASSLAGDATGELFF
NA	TRBV28	TRBJ1-3	NA	TGTGCCAGCCGACAGACTGGAAACACCATATATTTT	CASRQTGNTIYF
TRBD2	TRBV9	TRBJ2-5	NA	TGTGCCAGCAGCGTAGGGGCTAGCGGGGGAACTCAAGAGACCCAGTACTTC	CASSVGASGGTQETQYF
TRBD1	TRBV11-3	TRBJ1-3	once	TGTGCCAGCAGCCCTCGGGATAGATTCGGGGGGACAGGGAACACCATATATTTT	CASSPRDRFGGTGNTIYF